This is a list of T cell receptor beta chains from one sample in a study of CD8+ T cells in alopecia areata. Here immunoSEQ multiplex PCR was the method, and the copy in TCRdb shows in-frame clones only, minus some. This sample carries about 140,000 clones, approximately 86% of them seen once, and the ten largest clones take about 13%. This sample comprised CD8+ T cells sorted from blood, obtained at week 4, from a patient treated with tofacitinib. Source of these receptors: a human donor with alopecia areata. The CDR3 runs from the conserved cysteine through the conserved F or W. A D gene is named only where the DNA matches it firmly. Rows give clone size only sometimes, using once, few, many, or a class for an expanded clone.

d_call	v_call	clone_size	j_call	cdr3_length	cdr3_nt	cdr3_aa
TRBD1	TRBV5-6	.	TRBJ2-1	15	TGTGCCAGCAGCCTAGGACAGGAGTACTACAATGAGCAGTTCTTC	CASSLGQEYYNEQFF
.	TRBV10-2	once	TRBJ2-7	13	TGCGCCAGCAGTACAGGTTTCTCCTACGAGCAGTACTTC	CASSTGFSYEQYF
.	TRBV5-6	.	TRBJ2-7	14	TGTGCCAGCAGCTTGGAGATTCGCTCCTACGAGCAGTACTTC	CASSLEIRSYEQYF
TRBD1	TRBV15	.	TRBJ2-2	14	TGTGCCACCAGCATCGGACAGGGGACCGGGGAGCTGTTTTTT	CATSIGQGTGELFF
.	TRBV9	.	TRBJ2-7	14	TGTGCCAGCAGCGTAGCAGCTAGCTCCTACGAGCAGTACTTC	CASSVAASSYEQYF
.	TRBV6-6	.	TRBJ2-7	15	TGTGCCAGCAGTTATCCTCCAGAGATCTCCTACGAGCAGTACTTC	CASSYPPEISYEQYF
TRBD2	TRBV29-1	.	TRBJ2-1	15	TGCAGCGTTGAGGAGGCGGGAGGGCTCTACAATGAGCAGTTCTTC	CSVEEAGGLYNEQFF
TRBD2	TRBV5-6	.	TRBJ2-7	15	TGTGCCAGCAGCCACCGACGGGGGGAATCCTACGAGCAGTACTTC	CASSHRRGESYEQYF
TRBD1	TRBV27	.	TRBJ2-1	15	TGTGCCAGCAGTTCGCCGGGACAGGGAATAAATGAGCAGTTCTTC	CASSSPGQGINEQFF
.	TRBV29-1	.	TRBJ2-7	13	TGCAGCGTTGAAGATCATAAGGGTTACGAGCAGTACTTC	CSVEDHKGYEQYF
.	TRBV25-1	.	TRBJ1-2	14	TGTGCCAGCAGTGCGGGGGAAGGAGGCTATGGCTACACCTTC	CASSAGEGGYGYTF
.	TRBV7-9	.	TRBJ2-1	15	TGTGCCAGCAGCTCCCGGCAGGGTCGGGACAATGAGCAGTTCTTC	CASSSRQGRDNEQFF
.	TRBV7-3	.	TRBJ2-1	14	TGTGCCAGCAGCTTGTCGCTCGGACAAGATGAGCAGTTCTTC	CASSLSLGQDEQFF
.	TRBV6-6	few	TRBJ1-3	13	TGTGCCAGCGGCACAGGCTCTGGAAACACCATATATTTT	CASGTGSGNTIYF
.	TRBV10-2	.	TRBJ2-3	15	TGCGCCAGCACCCAAATTGCGAAGACTGGAGATACGCAGTATTTT	CASTQIAKTGDTQYF
.	TRBV10-3	.	TRBJ1-5	16	TGTGCCATCAGTGATTATAAATCGGGGGGCGGTCAGCCCCAGCATTTT	CAISDYKSGGGQPQHF
.	TRBV19	.	TRBJ1-1	13	TGTGCCAGTAGTGCAGGCTCCGGGCCCCGGACTTTCTTT	CASSAGSGPRTFF
TRBD1	TRBV5-6	.	TRBJ2-4	18	TGTGCCAGCAGTGAGGGGACAGGGCAGGGACTAGCCAAAAACATTCAGTACTTC	CASSEGTGQGLAKNIQYF
TRBD1	TRBV30	.	TRBJ1-1	14	TGTGCCTGGAGTCCACTGGACAGGGAAACTGAAGCTTTCTTT	CAWSPLDRETEAFF
.	TRBV6-1	.	TRBJ2-7	15	TGTGCCAGCAGTGAAGGGAGGTGGGATCGATACGAGCAGTACTTC	CASSEGRWDRYEQYF
TRBD1	TRBV6-1	once	TRBJ2-7	15	TGTGCCAGCAGTGAGTGGACAGGGGGCCTGGGGGAGCAGTACTTC	CASSEWTGGLGEQYF
.	TRBV13	.	TRBJ2-1	13	TGTGCCAGCAGCCCGGGGAGGTCAGATGAGCAGTTCTTC	CASSPGRSDEQFF
TRBD1	TRBV7-9	.	TRBJ2-1	14	TGTGCCAGCAGCAAAACGGGACAGGGCAATGAGCAGTTCTTC	CASSKTGQGNEQFF
.	TRBV6-6	.	TRBJ2-1	14	TGTGCCAGCAGGGAACTGGGGCAGGGCAATGAGCAGTTCTTC	CASRELGQGNEQFF
TRBD1	TRBV2	.	TRBJ2-7	13	TGTGCCAGCAGTACAGGGGATTCCTACGAGCAGTACTTC	CASSTGDSYEQYF
.	TRBV2	.	TRBJ2-3	13	TGTGCCAGCAGTGAACAGGCAGCAGATACGCAGTATTTT	CASSEQAADTQYF
TRBD1	TRBV5-1	.	TRBJ2-7	15	TGCGCCAGCAGCGATGGACAGGGGAGTGCCTACGAGCAGTACTTC	CASSDGQGSAYEQYF
.	TRBV6-6	once	TRBJ1-1	16	TGTGCCAGCACCGAAAGGGGGGACAACTTATACACTGAAGCTTTCTTT	CASTERGDNLYTEAFF
.	TRBV11-2	.	TRBJ2-1	11	TGTGCCAGCAGCTCGAGGGATGAGCAGTTCTTC	CASSSRDEQFF
.	TRBV29-1	few	TRBJ1-1	11	TGCATCGGGCAGGGTCGAACTGAAGCTTTCTTT	CIGQGRTEAFF
.	TRBV6-5	.	TRBJ2-3	15	TGTGCCAGCACCTTGTCAGGCTACAGCACAGATACGCAGTATTTT	CASTLSGYSTDTQYF
.	TRBV5-6	.	TRBJ1-2	14	TGTGCCAGCAGCTTTGAAGGGTACAACTATGGCTACACCTTC	CASSFEGYNYGYTF
.	TRBV10-3	.	TRBJ2-7	13	TGTGCCATCAGTGAGGGTGGGGTTGACGAGCAGTACTTC	CAISEGGVDEQYF
.	TRBV30	.	TRBJ1-1	12	TGTGCCCTACTAAACGACGGCACTGAAGCTTTCTTT	CALLNDGTEAFF
.	TRBV7-9	.	TRBJ2-7	12	TGTGCCAGCAGCCCGGACGGGGCCGAGCAGTACTTC	CASSPDGAEQYF
TRBD1	TRBV7-8	.	TRBJ2-1	15	TGTGCCAGCAGCTTTGGACAGGGGATCTACAATGAGCAGTTCTTC	CASSFGQGIYNEQFF
TRBD2	TRBV5-4	.	TRBJ2-1	17	TGTGCCAGCAGCTTGGGAGGAGCGGGGGGGCCTGGCGATGAGCAGTTCTTC	CASSLGGAGGPGDEQFF
.	TRBV28	.	TRBJ2-1	13	TGTGCCTTGGAACCGATGTCATACAATGAGCAGTTCTTC	CALEPMSYNEQFF
.	TRBV4-2	once	TRBJ2-1	16	TGTGCCAGCAGCCAAGATACAGGGCTAGCGAGCAATGAGCAGTTCTTC	CASSQDTGLASNEQFF
.	TRBV7-9	.	TRBJ2-1	12	TGTGCCAGCAGCCCAATGGAGGATGAGCAGTTCTTC	CASSPMEDEQFF
.	TRBV19	.	TRBJ1-1	12	TGTGCCAGTAGTACCCGACAGGATGAAGCTTTCTTT	CASSTRQDEAFF
.	TRBV29-1	.	TRBJ2-3	16	TGCAGCGTTGAAGATCCACAGTCTAGAAGGGTAGATACGCAGTATTTT	CSVEDPQSRRVDTQYF
.	TRBV9	.	TRBJ2-1	15	TGTGCCAGCAGCGGGGGACTTAGCAGTTACAATGAGCAGTTCTTC	CASSGGLSSYNEQFF
.	TRBV29-1	.	TRBJ2-6	14	TGCAGCGTTGAAACGGAATCTGGGGCCAACGTCCTGACTTTC	CSVETESGANVLTF
.	TRBV10-3	.	TRBJ2-1	13	TGTGCCATCAGTGAGGATGGCTCTGGTGAGCAGTTCTTC	CAISEDGSGEQFF